This T cell receptor beta chain was found in a study of cytomegalovirus exposure and HLA in healthy donors (dated by TCRdb to 2016 to 2017). Context from the whole study: An earlier analysis of several hundred of the donors reported roughly 300 Gb of sequence data and approximately 120 million unique TCR beta sequences obtained from approximately 180 million T cells. About 280 gigabases of sequencing data and tens of millions of unique TCR sequences were included in an early release covering 550 to 800 HLA-typed donors. Among the approximately 430 genotyped donors, more than 70% belonged to the genetic ancestry cluster associated with self-reported Caucasian donors. The study aimed to test whether cataloging public T cell receptors could reveal signatures of past pathogen exposure. The T cell repertoires of several hundred subjects were profiled by immunosequencing and related to cytomegalovirus serostatus. A separate validation cohort of over 95 different subjects was used in addition to the roughly 720-subject first cohort. To predict cytomegalovirus infection status, the study brought together high-throughput TCR immunosequencing, statistical association of individual TCRs with disease status, and machine learning. To study patterns of TCR occurrence, a later analysis re-analyzed previously published TCR beta repertoires from 500 to 850 donors and added high-resolution HLA genotyping. Rather than drawing on any new phenotypic data, the later analysis identified candidate immune exposures from TCR beta sequences and the way those sequences occurred across donors. An earlier analysis of 587 of the donors used high-throughput TCR beta sequencing to judge whether each TCR beta V gene segment behaved as functional or pseudogenic. Donor age, sex, ethnicity and CMV serostatus were collected together with the repertoire data. A later genetic analysis used genome-wide SNP genotypes for about 60% of the roughly 700 donors, treating that subset as a discovery cohort. Every repertoire in the discovery cohort had been generated on one and the same sequencing platform. Class I and class II HLA loci were covered by the typing at four-digit resolution. Typing coverage varied by locus: roughly 629-630 donors for A, B, C, DRB1 and DQB1; some 520 for DQA1; over 600 for DPA1; roughly 450 for DPB1. Five DR-DQ haplotypes were handled as single units for association and clustering, since linkage in the cohort was strong. Among around 400 genotyped donors of the cohort, an average of approximately 200,000 unique TCR beta nucleotide sequences was sequenced per donor, of which about 20% were non-productive.

On the study overall, not on this receptor specifically: The only immune exposure information available for the cohort was CMV serostatus. The study gave a list of roughly 150 TCR beta chains associated with cytomegalovirus. Correlated functional status among segregating V segments might be attributable to linkage disequilibrium, but an unknown experimental factor could not be ruled out. In a later analysis, the rate of TCR association differed among HLA loci, with DRB1 alleles having the most associated TCRs and HLA-C alleles having the fewest. A cluster of highly shared sequence variants was judged likely to represent a technical artifact of the sequencing pipeline. Because HLA typing was missing for some donors at each locus, association tests included only the typed subset. A later analysis reported that several top co-occurrence clusters appeared linked to parvovirus B19, influenza, CMV and Epstein-Barr virus. The authors suggested that the approach could potentially be generalized to other disease states and immunological phenotypes. Compared with the approximately 600-donor mean, donors in an Asian-associated ancestry cluster had fewer N-insertions in productive TCRs, according to a later genetic analysis. Most CMV-associated TCR beta chains appeared to be HLA-restricted in a later analysis, and the HLA associations seemed to be driven largely by CMV exposure. Some IMGT-functional V segments, including TRBV6-2 and TRBV6-3, could not be told apart with the 87-base-pair reads, so those segments were excluded. Sequencing depth was assumed to be roughly uniform across donors in the presence/absence analyses, though that assumption may not hold. In an earlier analysis of about 550 of the donors, most TCR beta V segments were observed in productive rearrangements about 90% or about 30% of the time, broadly matching IMGT annotations. In vitro tests confirmed that a few of the cytomegalovirus-associated TCR beta chains recognize cytomegalovirus antigens. A further reported finding was that TCR beta sequences accurately predicted the HLA-A and HLA-B alleles for most subjects in the first cohort. Assigning TCR associations to individual alleles was difficult when HLA alleles, especially DR and DQ, strongly co-occurred. The earlier analysis of nearly 600 of the donors excluded some 16 rarely observed V segments, including chromosome 9 orphons, because counts were too low. An association between a missense DCLRE1C variant and V-gene and J-gene trimming of TCR beta chains was found in a later genetic analysis and replicated in an independent cohort. Specific HLA alleles were associated with some 15,000 TCR beta sequences at a false discovery rate of 0.05 in a later analysis. Most TCR sequences were seen in very few donors, while some public TCRs were found in many individuals. The classifier was reported to diagnose cytomegalovirus status with high specificity and sensitivity in both the original and validation cohorts. The cohort was sequenced for TCR beta chains only, and without alpha or paired-chain data the features that could be detected were limited. In a later analysis, HLA-associated TCR beta chains were found to be more clonally expanded and to have lower generation probabilities than equally common non-associated chains.

Trimming leaves V shorter by 6 bases and J shorter by 2 bases, with the junction holding 5 bases beyond the gene matches. CDR3 length: 14 amino acids, cysteine to phenylalanine. Only the CDR3 DNA is retained, 42 bases long and in frame from the first base. Sequences MNHNY (CDR1) and SVGAGI (CDR2) are obtained from the germline V gene (reference sequence). Library preparation used the immunoSEQ multiplex PCR assay. A mixture of 60 forward primers for TCR Vbeta segments and 13 reverse primers for TCR Jbeta segments was used in the multiplex PCR. The CDR3 region of rearranged TCR beta genes was amplified from genomic DNA with a multiplex PCR assay. Amplified TCR beta libraries were sequenced as 87-base-pair reads on the Illumina HiSeq System. The authors' pipeline ran thus. Across the 670 or so repertoires, a later analysis counted about 81 million unique TCR beta chains, 9.5 million to 12 million of which were shared by at least two donors. Raw reads were error-corrected and collapsed into unique sequences by a nearest-neighbor algorithm in which closely related sequences were merged to remove PCR and sequencing errors. CDR3 sequences were aligned to IMGT reference sequences to assign V, D and J gene segments. For a sequence to be retained, at least a six-nucleotide match to both a V gene segment and a J gene segment was required. A rearrangement counted as productive if the CDR3 had no stop codons and remained in frame with V and J, and every other rearrangement counted as non-productive. CDR3 was defined by IMGT convention, running from the second conserved V-encoded cysteine to the conserved J-encoded phenylalanine. In an earlier analysis of just under 600 of the donors, sequences lacking an unambiguous match to a single V gene segment were excluded. An earlier analysis of over 450 of the donors classified V segments as functional when productive rearrangements were above 56.7% and as segregating when the standard deviation between donors was above 5%. A statistical classification framework was built for diagnosing cytomegalovirus status from the catalog of TCR beta chain sequences. A later analysis assigned V and J genes by comparing TCR nucleotide sequences with IMGT/GENE-DB human TR gene sequences. The TCRdist pipeline was used in a later analysis to assign CDR3 sequences and most-parsimonious VDJ recombination scenarios. In a later analysis, each TCR beta chain was defined by its CDR3 amino acid sequence together with its V-gene family, and reads without a unique V-gene family were excluded. In a later analysis, several hundred highly shared, low-generation-probability nucleotide sequences were removed to address suspected cross-contamination and a sequencing artifact. In a later analysis, a clonal expansion index for each public chain was calculated from normalized within-repertoire ranks of inferred template counts. A later analysis computed generation probabilities with a VDJ recombination model fitted to out-of-frame rearrangements, and checked the results against IGoR. In a later analysis, hypergeometric tests were used to score TCR-TCR, TCR-HLA and TCR-CMV co-occurrence, with a repertoire-size bias correction applied to TCR pairs. A later analysis estimated false discovery rates by permuting HLA or CMV assignments 20 times. In a later analysis, co-occurring TCRs were grouped using DBSCAN, and TCRdist sequence similarity was added for clustering within HLA-allele-positive subsets. Repertoires with fewer than 30,000 or more than 120,000 public chains were left out of co-occurrence clustering, as were roughly five repertoires with anomalous nucleotide sharing. The immuneACCESS repertoire file appears here via TCRdb, limited to in-frame rearrangements. These files lack a portion of the clones; in checked studies, under half of the deficit traces to unresolved V genes, and the cause of the others is not known. The V and J calls and clone size come from that table; D and trimming were worked out from the DNA. Here the sample has about 160,000 clones; more than 70% occur a single time. Approximately 6.5% of the sample is in the top ten clones.

In total, just over 650 healthy bone marrow donors made up the cohort. At the time of sampling, all cohort members were nominally healthy, though unrecorded immune exposures were likely present. The donor was CMV seropositive and belonged to the group of about 290 seropositive cohort members. Each donor provided a peripheral blood sample, and peripheral blood mononuclear cells were used for TCR beta sequencing. Genomic DNA extraction from the blood cell samples was performed with the Qiagen DNeasy Blood Extraction Kit. Only one count was recorded for this clone. This clone's antigen is unknown. No base quality information exists; no much larger clone differs at one position.

The TCR comes from a male donor in good health and CMV-seropositive. The chain is assembled from TRBV6-6 and TRBJ2-7; the central 9 bases match TRBD1. The source material was PBMCs. The CDR3 in this case is CASRRGQGAYEQYF. The sequenced DNA: TGTGCCAGCAGAAGGGGACAGGGCGCCTACGAGCAGTACTTC.